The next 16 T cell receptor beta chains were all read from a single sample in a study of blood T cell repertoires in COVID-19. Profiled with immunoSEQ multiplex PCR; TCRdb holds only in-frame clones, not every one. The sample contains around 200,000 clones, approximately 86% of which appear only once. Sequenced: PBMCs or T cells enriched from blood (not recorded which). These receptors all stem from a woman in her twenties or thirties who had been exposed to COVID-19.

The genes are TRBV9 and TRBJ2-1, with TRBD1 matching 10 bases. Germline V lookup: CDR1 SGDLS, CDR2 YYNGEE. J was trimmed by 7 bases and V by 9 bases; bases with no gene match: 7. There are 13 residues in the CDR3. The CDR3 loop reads CATRDRGWNEQFF. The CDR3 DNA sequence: TGTGCCACCCGGGACAGGGGTTGGAATGAGCAGTTCTTC.

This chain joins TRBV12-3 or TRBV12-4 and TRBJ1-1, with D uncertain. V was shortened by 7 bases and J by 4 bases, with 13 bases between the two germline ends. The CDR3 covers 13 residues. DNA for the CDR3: TGTGCCAGCACCGTGGGAGTCGCCACTGAAGCTTTCTTT. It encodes CASTVGVATEAFF.

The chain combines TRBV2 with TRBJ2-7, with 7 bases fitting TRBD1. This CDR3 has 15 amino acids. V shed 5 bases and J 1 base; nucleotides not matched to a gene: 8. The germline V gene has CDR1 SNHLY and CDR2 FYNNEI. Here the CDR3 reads CASSPQDRLSYEQYF. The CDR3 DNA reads TGTGCCAGCAGTCCTCAGGACAGGTTATCCTACGAGCAGTACTTC.

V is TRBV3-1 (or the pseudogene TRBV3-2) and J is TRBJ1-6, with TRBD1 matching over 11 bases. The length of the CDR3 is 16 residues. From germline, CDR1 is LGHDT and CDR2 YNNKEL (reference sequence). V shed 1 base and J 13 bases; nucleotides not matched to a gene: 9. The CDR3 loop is CASSQGTGGHLFPLHF. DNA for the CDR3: TGTGCCAGCAGCCAAGGGACAGGGGGCCATCTCTTCCCCCTCCACTTT.

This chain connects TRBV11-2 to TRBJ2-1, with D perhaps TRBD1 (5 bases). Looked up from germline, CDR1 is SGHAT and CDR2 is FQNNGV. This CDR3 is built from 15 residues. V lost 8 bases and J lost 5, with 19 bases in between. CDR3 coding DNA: TGTGCCAGCGGTCATGTTGGGGCGGTACACAATGAGCAGTTCTTC. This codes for CASGHVGAVHNEQFF.

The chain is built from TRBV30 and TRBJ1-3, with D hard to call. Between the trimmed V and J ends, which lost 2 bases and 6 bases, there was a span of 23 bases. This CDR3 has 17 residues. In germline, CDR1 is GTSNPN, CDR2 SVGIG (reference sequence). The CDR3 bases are TGTGCCTGGAGTATGATAGGGCGGGTTTCGAAGGAAAACACCATATATTTT. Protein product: CAWSMIGRVSKENTIYF. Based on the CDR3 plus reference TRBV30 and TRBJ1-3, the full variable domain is SQTIHQWPATLVQPVGSPLSLECTVEGTSNPNLYWYRQAAGRGLQLLFYSVGIGQISSEVPQNLSASRPQDRQFILSSKKLLLSDSGFYLCAWSMIGRVSKENTIYFGEGSWLTVV.

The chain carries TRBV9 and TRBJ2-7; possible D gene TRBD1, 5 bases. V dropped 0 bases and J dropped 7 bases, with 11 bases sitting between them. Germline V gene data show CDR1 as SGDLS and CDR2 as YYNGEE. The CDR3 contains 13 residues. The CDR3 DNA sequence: TGTGCCAGCAGCGTAGAGGGGTTTGGGGAGCAGTACTTC. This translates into CASSVEGFGEQYF.

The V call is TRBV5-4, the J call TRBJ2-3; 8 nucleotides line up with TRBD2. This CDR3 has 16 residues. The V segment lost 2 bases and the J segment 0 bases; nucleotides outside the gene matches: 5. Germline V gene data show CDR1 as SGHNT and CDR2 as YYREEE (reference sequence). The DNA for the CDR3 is TGTGCCAGCAGCTTACGGGGGGGAAAAAGCACAGATACGCAGTATTTT. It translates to CASSLRGGKSTDTQYF.

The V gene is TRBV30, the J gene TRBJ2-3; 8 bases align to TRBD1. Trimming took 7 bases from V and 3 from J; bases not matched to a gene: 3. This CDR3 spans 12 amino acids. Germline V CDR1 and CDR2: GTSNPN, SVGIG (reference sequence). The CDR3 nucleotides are TGTGCCTTGGACAGGGAAACAGATACGCAGTATTTT. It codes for CALDRETDTQYF.

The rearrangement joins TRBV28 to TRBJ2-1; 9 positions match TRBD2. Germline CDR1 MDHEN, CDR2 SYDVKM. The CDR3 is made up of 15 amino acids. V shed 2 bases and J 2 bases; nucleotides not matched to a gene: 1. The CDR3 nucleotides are TGTGCCAGCAGTTTACCTAGCGGGGCCTACAATGAGCAGTTCTTC. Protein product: CASSLPSGAYNEQFF.

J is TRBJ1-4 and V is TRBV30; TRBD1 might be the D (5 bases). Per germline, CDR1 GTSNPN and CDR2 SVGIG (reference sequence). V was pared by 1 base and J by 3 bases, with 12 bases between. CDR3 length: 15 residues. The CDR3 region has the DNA TGTGCCTGGAGTGGGAAAGGGGTGTCTAATGAAAAACTGTTTTTT. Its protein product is CAWSGKGVSNEKLFF.

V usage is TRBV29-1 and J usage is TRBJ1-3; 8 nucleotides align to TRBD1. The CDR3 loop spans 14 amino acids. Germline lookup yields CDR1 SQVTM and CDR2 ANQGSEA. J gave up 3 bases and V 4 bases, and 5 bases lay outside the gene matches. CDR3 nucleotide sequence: TGCAGCGTTGGGACAGGGTTAGTTGGAAACACCATATATTTT. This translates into CSVGTGLVGNTIYF.

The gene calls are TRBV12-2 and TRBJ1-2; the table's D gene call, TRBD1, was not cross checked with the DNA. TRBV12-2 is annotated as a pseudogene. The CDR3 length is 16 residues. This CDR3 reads CASRPQTVLAHYGYTF. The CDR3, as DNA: TGTGCAAGTCGCCCACAGACGGTGTTGGCGCACTATGGCTACACCTTC.

The CDR3 bases are TGTGCCAGCAGCAGGGACTCCTTTCTCCTCGAGCAGTACTTC. Translating it yields CASSRDSFLLEQYF. The chain uses TRBV6-1 and TRBJ2-7; tentatively, D is TRBD2 (6 bases). Germline V gene data show CDR1 as MNHNS and CDR2 as SASEGT. This CDR3 comprises 14 residues. Trimming left V 6 bases short and J 6 bases short, with 18 bases between.

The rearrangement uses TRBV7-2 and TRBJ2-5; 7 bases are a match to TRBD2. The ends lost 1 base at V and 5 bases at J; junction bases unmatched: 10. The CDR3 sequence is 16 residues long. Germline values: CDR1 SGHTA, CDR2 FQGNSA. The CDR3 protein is CASSLVLGGTGETQYF. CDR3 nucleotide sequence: TGTGCCAGCAGCTTAGTCTTGGGGGGGACGGGGGAGACCCAGTACTTC.

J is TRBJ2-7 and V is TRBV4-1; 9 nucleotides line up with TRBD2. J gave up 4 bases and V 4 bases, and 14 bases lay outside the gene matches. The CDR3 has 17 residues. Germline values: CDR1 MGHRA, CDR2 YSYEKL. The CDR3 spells CASSLDRFSGGIYEQYF. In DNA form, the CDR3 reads TGCGCCAGCAGCCTTGATCGCTTTAGCGGGGGCATATACGAGCAGTACTTC.